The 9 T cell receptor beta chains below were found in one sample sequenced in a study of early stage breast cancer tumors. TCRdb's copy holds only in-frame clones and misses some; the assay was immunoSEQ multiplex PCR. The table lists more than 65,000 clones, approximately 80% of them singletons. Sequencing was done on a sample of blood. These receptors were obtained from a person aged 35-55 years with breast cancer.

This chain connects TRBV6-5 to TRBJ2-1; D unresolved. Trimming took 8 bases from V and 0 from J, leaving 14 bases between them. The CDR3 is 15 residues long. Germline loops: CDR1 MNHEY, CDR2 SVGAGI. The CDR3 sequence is CASGDHRSSYNEQFF. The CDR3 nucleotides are TGTGCCAGCGGAGATCACAGATCCTCCTACAATGAGCAGTTCTTC.

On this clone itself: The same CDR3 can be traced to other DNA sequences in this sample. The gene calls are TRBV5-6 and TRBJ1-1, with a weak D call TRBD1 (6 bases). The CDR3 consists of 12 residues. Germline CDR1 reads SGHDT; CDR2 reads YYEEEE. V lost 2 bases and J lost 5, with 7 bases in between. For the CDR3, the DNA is TGTGCCAGCAGCTTAAGGGGGACTGAAGCTTTCTTT. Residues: CASSLRGTEAFF.

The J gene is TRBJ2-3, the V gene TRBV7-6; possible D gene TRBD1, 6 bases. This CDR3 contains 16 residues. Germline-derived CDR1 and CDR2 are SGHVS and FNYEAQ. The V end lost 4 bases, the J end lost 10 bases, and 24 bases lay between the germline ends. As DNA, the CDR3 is TGTGCCAGCAGCTCCCCTTGGGACCGCGGAAGGGGGTCGCAGTATTTT. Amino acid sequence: CASSSPWDRGRGSQYF.

The CDR3 DNA reads TGTGCCACCAGGGGGAACACTGAAGCTTTCTTT. It codes for CATRGNTEAFF. The chain joins TRBV15 to TRBJ1-1; the D is unclear. The CDR3 is made up of 11 amino acids. Germline V gene data show CDR1 as LNHNV and CDR2 as YYDKDF (reference sequence). The ends were cut back, 6 bases at V and 1 base at J, with 3 bases in the middle.

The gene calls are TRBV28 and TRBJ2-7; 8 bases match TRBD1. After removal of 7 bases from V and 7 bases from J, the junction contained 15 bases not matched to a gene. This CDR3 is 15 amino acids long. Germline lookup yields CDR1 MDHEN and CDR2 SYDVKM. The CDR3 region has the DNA TGTGCCAGCACCTTAGAGGCAGGGGGCGAGGGGGAGCAGTACTTC. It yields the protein CASTLEAGGEGEQYF.

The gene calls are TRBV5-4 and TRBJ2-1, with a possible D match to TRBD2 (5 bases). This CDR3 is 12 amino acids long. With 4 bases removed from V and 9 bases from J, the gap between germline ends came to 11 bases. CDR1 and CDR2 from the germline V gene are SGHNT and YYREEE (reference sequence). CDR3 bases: TGTGCCAGCAGCGAGGGAAGAGGTGAGCAGTTCTTC. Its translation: CASSEGRGEQFF.

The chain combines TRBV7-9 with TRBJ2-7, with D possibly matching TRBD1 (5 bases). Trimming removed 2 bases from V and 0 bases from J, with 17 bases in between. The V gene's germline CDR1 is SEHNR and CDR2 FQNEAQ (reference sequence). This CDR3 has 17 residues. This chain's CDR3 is CASSLTRDSLASYEQYF. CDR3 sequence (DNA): TGTGCCAGCAGCTTAACGAGAGACAGTCTGGCCTCCTACGAGCAGTACTTC.

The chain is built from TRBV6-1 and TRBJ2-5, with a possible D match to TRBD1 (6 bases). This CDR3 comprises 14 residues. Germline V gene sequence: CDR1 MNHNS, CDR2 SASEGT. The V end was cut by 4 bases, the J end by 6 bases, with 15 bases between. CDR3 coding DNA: TGTGCCAGCAGTGCAGAAATAGGGGGTAAGACCCAGTACTTC. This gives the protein CASSAEIGGKTQYF.

The CDR3 is CASSFAGSVIGGETQYF. Written as DNA, the CDR3 is TGCGCCAGCAGCTTTGCCGGGTCCGTTATCGGCGGAGAGACCCAGTACTTC. The chain carries TRBV5-1 and TRBJ2-5; no firm D call. The germline gives CDR1 SGHRS, CDR2 YFSETQ. There are 17 residues in the CDR3. V was clipped by 2 bases and J by 4 bases, with 21 bases between them.